Listed here are 23 T cell receptor beta chains from one sample, sequenced in a study of shared clonotypes between healthy human individuals. Assay used: immunoSEQ multiplex PCR; TCRdb lists only in-frame clones, some missing. The sample has some 490,000 clones, about 85% seen once. Sequencing input: PBMCs. These receptors were collected from a woman in her 40s in good health. Some clones in this sample may be carry-over from other donors' samples.

The J gene is TRBJ2-5, the V gene TRBV29-1, with 7 bases that match TRBD2. V lost 0 bases, J lost 4 bases, and 5 bases stayed unmatched. CDR1 is SQVTM, CDR2 ANQGSEA, per germline. The CDR3 consists of 14 residues. As DNA, the CDR3 is TGCAGCGTTGAAGATATCGGGGGGATAGAGACCCAGTACTTC. Protein sequence: CSVEDIGGIETQYF.

The chain uses TRBV11-2 and TRBJ1-3; 7 bases agree with TRBD1. V lost 8 bases, J lost 2 bases, and 9 bases stayed unmatched. Germline values: CDR1 SGHAT, CDR2 FQNNGV. This CDR3 region has 15 residues. The CDR3 sequence is CASALTGKAGNTIYF. In DNA, the CDR3 is TGTGCCAGCGCCCTGACAGGGAAGGCTGGAAACACCATATATTTT.

This clone has only one observation. The chain employs TRBV19 and TRBJ2-7; D is unclear. V was pared by 6 bases and J by 0 bases, with 15 bases between. The CDR3 loop spans 15 amino acids. Germline-derived CDR1 and CDR2 are LNHDA and SQIVND (reference sequence). This chain's CDR3 is CASRPPGGASYEQYF. CDR3 sequence (DNA): TGTGCCAGTAGGCCCCCTGGCGGAGCCTCCTACGAGCAGTACTTC.

Comments on this clone: This likely traces to a read error, being one base from a far larger clone. The chain has TRBV7-2 and TRBJ2-7, with D possibly being TRBD2 (5 bases). V dropped 1 base and J dropped 4 bases, with 14 bases sitting between them. Germline V CDR1 and CDR2: SGHTA, FQGNSA. The CDR3 length is 15 residues. CDR3 amino acids: CASSLGPGSGYEQYF. Written as DNA, the CDR3 is TGTGCCAGCAGCTTAGGACCCGGTTCGGGGTACGAGCAGTACTTC. The full variable domain, rest sourced from reference TRBV7-2 and TRBJ2-7, is GAGVSQSPSNKVTEKGKDVELRCDPISGHTALYWYRQSLGQGLEFLIYFQGNSAPDKSGLPSDRFSAERTGGSVSTLTIQRTQQEDSAVYLCASSLGPGSGYEQYFGPGTRLTVT.

This clone was picked up one time. A far larger clone is off by one base, so a read error is likely. This chain uses TRBV10-2 with TRBJ1-1, with TRBD1 matching 7 bases. The CDR3 has 13 amino acids. Germline CDR1 and CDR2: WSHSY and SAAADI. The CDR3 sequence: CASSPTGNAEAFF. CDR3 DNA: TGCGCCAGCAGTCCGACAGGGAACGCTGAAGCTTTCTTT.

V and J are TRBV6-5 and TRBJ2-1; 8 nucleotides line up with TRBD2. CDR1 and CDR2 from the germline V gene are MNHEY and SVGAGI. Germline trimming cut 7 bases from V and 8 bases from J; bases unmatched to any gene: 10. The CDR3 sequence is 14 residues long. This CDR3 reads CASKPGLEGHEQFF. CDR3 bases: TGTGCCAGCAAACCGGGACTAGAAGGTCATGAGCAGTTCTTC.

The chain has TRBV13 and TRBJ2-3; the match to TRBD2 covers 9 bases. Germline trimming cut 10 bases from V and 0 bases from J; bases unmatched to any gene: 14. The germline gives CDR1 PRHDT, CDR2 FYEKMQ (reference sequence). The CDR3 covers 17 residues. CDR3 residues: CATTGTSPLSSTDTQYF. Here the CDR3 DNA reads TGTGCCACCACCGGGACTAGCCCCTTATCTAGCACAGATACGCAGTATTTT.

Turning to this clone: This likely reflects a read error, since a far larger clone is one base away. This chain links TRBV28 with TRBJ1-2; D remains ambiguous. V was shortened by 6 bases and J by 4 bases, with 18 bases between the two germline ends. Germline V gene lookup returns CDR1 MDHEN and CDR2 SYDVKM. This CDR3 contains 15 residues. The CDR3 sequence is CASSEVQSAFYGYTF. The CDR3 DNA reads TGTGCCAGCAGCGAGGTACAGTCAGCCTTCTATGGCTACACCTTC.

The chain has TRBV28 and TRBJ1-5, with 8 bases matching TRBD1. CDR1 MDHEN and CDR2 SYDVKM come from the germline V gene. The length of the CDR3 is 14 residues. V shed 6 bases and J 3 bases; nucleotides not matched to a gene: 4. Here the CDR3 reads CASSPTGDNQPQHF. As DNA, the CDR3 is TGTGCCAGCAGCCCGACAGGGGACAATCAGCCCCAGCATTTT.

This clone occurred many times. The same CDR3 is also encoded by other DNA sequences in this sample. The rearrangement uses TRBV29-1 and TRBJ2-1; 11 nucleotides match TRBD2. Germline CDR1 and CDR2: SQVTM and ANQGSEA. CDR3 length: 17 amino acids. V was clipped by 1 base and J by 3 bases; unmatched bases: 8. CDR3 amino acids: CSVEGFAGTSGYNEQFF. CDR3 DNA: TGCAGCGTTGAAGGGTTCGCAGGGACTAGCGGCTACAATGAGCAGTTCTTC.

The V call is TRBV19, the J call TRBJ2-1; 7 positions agree with TRBD1. Germline CDR1 and CDR2: LNHDA and SQIVND (reference sequence). V lost 0 bases to trimming and J lost 7 bases; unmatched junction nucleotides: 3. This CDR3 contains 14 residues. The CDR3 reads CASSIESQGNEQFF. Written as DNA, the CDR3 is TGTGCCAGTAGTATAGAATCACAGGGGAATGAGCAGTTCTTC.

CDR3 amino acids: CASSLSPGTSGNNEQFF. The CDR3 DNA sequence: TGTGCCAGCTCACTCTCTCCCGGGACTAGCGGCAACAATGAGCAGTTCTTC. This chain joins TRBV18 and TRBJ2-1, with 11 bases aligning to TRBD2. V gave up 4 bases and J gave up 5 bases; unmatched junction bases: 10. The CDR3 is 17 residues long. Germline assignment: CDR1 KGHSH and CDR2 LQKENI.

This sequence joins TRBV7-9 and TRBJ2-3, with D possibly TRBD1 on 6 matching bases. Germline CDR1 SEHNR, CDR2 FQNEAQ (reference sequence). Trimming cost V 0 bases and J 1 base, with 11 bases left between them. CDR3 length: 16 amino acids. The CDR3 DNA reads as TGTGCCAGCAGCTTAGCGGGGGCAGGGCGCACAGATACGCAGTATTTT. Its protein is CASSLAGAGRTDTQYF.

About this clone: With a far larger clone one base away, a read error is the likely cause. Other nucleotide sequences from this sample produce the same CDR3. The chain uses TRBV7-9 and TRBJ2-6; 10 bases are a match to TRBD1. CDR1 is SEHNR and CDR2 is FQNEAQ in the germline V gene (reference sequence). The CDR3 loop spans 18 amino acids. Here the CDR3 reads CASSQRDRGGKGANVLTF. The CDR3 region has the DNA TGCGCCAGCAGCCAAAGGGACAGGGGCGGTAAAGGGGCCAACGTCCTGACTTTC.

The chain links TRBV2 to TRBJ2-7; D might be TRBD1 (6 bases). CDR3 size: 12 residues. The V end lost 6 bases, the J end lost 3 bases, and 9 bases lay between the germline ends. Germline V gives CDR1 SNHLY, CDR2 FYNNEI. CDR3 sequence: CASRKDSYEQYF. The CDR3 nucleotides are TGTGCCAGCAGAAAGGACAGCTACGAGCAGTACTTC.

This chain links TRBV30 with TRBJ1-3; D is possibly TRBD1 (6 bases). CDR1 and CDR2 from the germline V gene are GTSNPN and SVGIG (reference sequence). The V gene lost 3 bases and the J gene lost 0 bases, with 12 bases spanning the gap. This CDR3 spans 15 amino acids. In DNA form, the CDR3 reads TGTGCCTGGAGCGGGACAATGTTCTCTGGAAACACCATATATTTT. Protein sequence: CAWSGTMFSGNTIYF.

Worth noting for this clone: A far larger clone lies a single base away; this is likely a read error. Other DNA sequences from this sample encode an identical CDR3 as well. The chain is built from TRBV4-2 and TRBJ2-7; perhaps TRBD2 as D (5 bases). Germline CDR1 is LGHNA and CDR2 is YNFKEQ. The CDR3 has 17 residues. With 3 bases removed from V and 2 bases from J, the gap between germline ends came to 20 bases. The CDR3 DNA reads TGTGCCAGCAGCCAGGACCAATCGGGGAAAACCACCTACGAGCAGTACTTC. Amino acid sequence: CASSQDQSGKTTYEQYF.

Turning to this clone: This probably arose from a read error, given a far larger clone one base away. The chain joins TRBV4-1 to TRBJ2-2; D is undetermined. From germline, CDR1 is MGHRA and CDR2 YSYEKL. CDR3 length: 17 amino acids. The CDR3 nucleotides read TGCACCAGCAGCCAAGAGGTTCGGGTCGGGTTCACCGGGGAGCTGTTTTTT. This encodes CTSSQEVRVGFTGELFF.

The V call is TRBV10-3, the J call TRBJ1-5; D ambiguous. This CDR3 comprises 13 residues. V lost 4 bases and J 4 bases, leaving 8 bases between the germline ends. In germline, CDR1 is ENHRY, CDR2 SYGVKD. The CDR3 here is CAISGDGNQPQHF. The CDR3 DNA reads as TGTGCCATCAGTGGTGACGGAAATCAGCCCCAGCATTTT.

The V call is TRBV5-4, the J call TRBJ2-3, with 8 bases matching TRBD2. The CDR3 has 16 amino acids. The germline V gene encodes CDR1 SGHNT and CDR2 YYREEE (reference sequence). Losses at the gene ends were 4 bases for V and 5 bases for J; bases not matched to a gene: 12. CDR3 sequence reads: CASSLGLAEGEDTQYF. In DNA, the CDR3 is TGTGCCAGCAGCCTAGGACTAGCCGAGGGGGAAGATACGCAGTATTTT.

CDR3 amino acids: CARPSGTGNTGELFF. DNA for the CDR3: TGTGCCAGACCCTCCGGGACAGGGAACACCGGGGAGCTGTTTTTT. V is TRBV28 and J is TRBJ2-2; 8 nucleotides match TRBD1. The V gene end was trimmed by 9 bases and the J gene end by 1 base; junction bases not matched to a gene: 7. Germline V CDR1 and CDR2: MDHEN, SYDVKM. The CDR3 spans 15 residues.

The chain is built from TRBV2 and TRBJ2-5; 10 bases line up with TRBD2. CDR3 length: 16 amino acids. The V and J ends lost 5 bases and 1 base, in that order; junction bases with no gene match: 7. Germline V gene sequence: CDR1 SNHLY, CDR2 FYNNEI. CDR3 amino acids: CASSTRLAGLQETQYF. The CDR3 DNA reads as TGTGCCAGCAGTACTCGACTAGCGGGTCTCCAAGAGACCCAGTACTTC.

Notes on this clone: This likely reflects a read error, since a far larger clone is one base away. The chain combines TRBV29-1 with TRBJ1-1, with D perhaps TRBD1 (6 bases). V was pared by 4 bases and J by 0 bases, with 12 bases between. CDR3 size: 14 residues. From germline, CDR1 is SQVTM and CDR2 ANQGSEA. This chain's CDR3 is CSVVNTGMNTEAFF. The CDR3 nucleotides read TGCAGCGTTGTTAATACAGGGATGAACACTGAAGCTTTCTTT.